This is a list of T cell receptor beta chains from one sample in a study of T-cell reconstitution after alpha-beta-depleted transplantation in children. Each CDR3 protein gets one entry after TCRdb re-called the PCR reads with MiXCR. The sample carries fewer than 350,000 distinct CDR3 sequences, over 7.5% recorded once. This sample comprised peripheral blood, obtained 360 days after TCRalphabeta/CD19-depleted stem cell transplant. These receptors all come from a female patient aged 2-10 years who had a stem cell transplant for Fanconi anemia, so the T cells may come from the graft donor. CDR3s leave out the opening cysteine and the closing phenylalanine or tryptophan. The D gene is left open where the match is weak. Part of the rows lack a size; the others show once, few, many or a class for expanded clones.

J: TRBJ2-2
size: many
V: TRBV3-1
D: NA
CDR3: ASSRAYTGELF

J: TRBJ2-3
size: NA
V: TRBV20-1
D: NA
CDR3: SPAMGTDTQY

J: TRBJ2-7
size: many
V: TRBV5-1
D: TRBD2
CDR3: ASSLGLAGPYEQY

J: TRBJ2-2
size: NA
V: TRBV19
D: NA
CDR3: ASSPPWGLPNTGELF

J: TRBJ1-5
size: many
V: TRBV7-2
D: NA
CDR3: ASSLGYQPQH

J: TRBJ2-7
size: many
V: TRBV7-3
D: TRBD1
CDR3: ASSLTPAGGEQY

J: TRBJ2-1
size: few
V: TRBV5-6
D: TRBD1
CDR3: ASSLYSGQPYNEQF

J: TRBJ1-1
size: NA
V: TRBV2
D: NA
CDR3: ASSEEGTTEAF

J: TRBJ1-1
size: many
V: TRBV5-1
D: TRBD1
CDR3: ASSLDRGTEAF

J: TRBJ1-1
size: many
V: TRBV16
D: NA
CDR3: ASSQSTGHTEAF

J: TRBJ2-2
size: NA
V: TRBV20-1
D: NA
CDR3: SARDLSSSGELF

J: TRBJ2-7
size: few
V: TRBV30
D: TRBD2
CDR3: AWSRGTSNEQY

J: TRBJ2-7
size: NA
V: TRBV2
D: NA
CDR3: ASRTDNYEQY

J: TRBJ1-1
size: many
V: TRBV28
D: NA
CDR3: ASSNPTSSMNTEAF

J: TRBJ2-5
size: few
V: TRBV3-1
D: TRBD2
CDR3: ASDQRGVVGETQY

J: TRBJ2-1
size: many
V: TRBV5-1
D: NA
CDR3: ASRPRGTFGNEQF

J: TRBJ2-1
size: many
V: TRBV20-1
D: NA
CDR3: SVPVHLKPYNEQF

J: TRBJ2-3
size: many
V: TRBV3-1
D: NA
CDR3: ASSPATHHTQY

J: TRBJ2-1
size: many
V: TRBV7-3
D: NA
CDR3: ASSWSGERNEQF

J: TRBJ1-2
size: few
V: TRBV7-2
D: NA
CDR3: ASTFGGGKGNYGYT

J: TRBJ2-1
size: many
V: TRBV4-3
D: TRBD2
CDR3: ASSQISGGAGNEQF

J: TRBJ1-2
size: NA
V: TRBV6-5
D: NA
CDR3: ASSYTRGYGYT

J: TRBJ2-7
size: many
V: TRBV20-1
D: NA
CDR3: SAIPSIPQGHYPYEQY

J: TRBJ1-2
size: NA
V: TRBV11-1
D: NA
CDR3: ASSLQSEYGYT

J: TRBJ2-3
size: few
V: TRBV4-1
D: TRBD2
CDR3: ASSGRSGGASADTQY

J: TRBJ1-6
size: few
V: TRBV3-1
D: NA
CDR3: ASSQDPAGNSPLH

J: TRBJ2-1
size: many
V: TRBV4-3
D: NA
CDR3: ASSQVLGNEQF

J: TRBJ1-1
size: NA
V: TRBV7-9
D: NA
CDR3: ASSSTGRAEAF

J: TRBJ1-3
size: many
V: TRBV28
D: TRBD1
CDR3: ASSFSGGQSSIY

J: TRBJ2-7
size: NA
V: TRBV18
D: NA
CDR3: ASSLLGTDLVHEQY

J: TRBJ2-3
size: many
V: TRBV5-1
D: NA
CDR3: ASSSGSGGTDTQY

J: TRBJ2-3
size: many
V: TRBV7-2
D: TRBD2
CDR3: ASSFLSGERYTQY

J: TRBJ2-2
size: many
V: TRBV21-1
D: NA
CDR3: ASSTLNGLPVNTGELF

J: TRBJ2-7
size: NA
V: TRBV7-2
D: TRBD2
CDR3: ASSLSSLAGVAYEQY

J: TRBJ2-6
size: few
V: TRBV28
D: NA
CDR3: ASSLKMGLGANVLT

J: TRBJ2-1
size: NA
V: TRBV15
D: NA
CDR3: ATSRGGGASYNEQF

J: TRBJ2-7
size: few
V: TRBV7-8
D: NA
CDR3: ASSFSGRAGRASYEQY

J: TRBJ2-1
size: few
V: TRBV3-1
D: TRBD2
CDR3: ASRHLAGGYNEQF

J: TRBJ2-2
size: many
V: TRBV27
D: TRBD2
CDR3: ASSFRGGGTGELF

J: TRBJ2-5
size: many
V: TRBV28
D: NA
CDR3: ASSLGMTGQETQY

J: TRBJ1-2
size: many
V: TRBV7-8
D: TRBD1
CDR3: ASSPTGTGGIYYGYT

J: TRBJ1-5
size: few
V: TRBV7-9
D: TRBD1
CDR3: ASSLGTGVSVNQPQH

J: TRBJ1-1
size: many
V: TRBV28
D: NA
CDR3: ASRDWDFWEAF

J: TRBJ2-7
size: many
V: TRBV20-1
D: NA
CDR3: SATRGPVFDEQY

J: TRBJ1-1
size: NA
V: TRBV18
D: NA
CDR3: ASSPGQIGVNTEAF

J: TRBJ2-3
size: NA
V: TRBV7-2
D: NA
CDR3: ASSSTRGASLINTQY

J: TRBJ1-1
size: NA
V: TRBV2
D: NA
CDR3: ATVRGLGTEAF

J: TRBJ2-1
size: many
V: TRBV2
D: NA
CDR3: ASKGWVSSYNEQF